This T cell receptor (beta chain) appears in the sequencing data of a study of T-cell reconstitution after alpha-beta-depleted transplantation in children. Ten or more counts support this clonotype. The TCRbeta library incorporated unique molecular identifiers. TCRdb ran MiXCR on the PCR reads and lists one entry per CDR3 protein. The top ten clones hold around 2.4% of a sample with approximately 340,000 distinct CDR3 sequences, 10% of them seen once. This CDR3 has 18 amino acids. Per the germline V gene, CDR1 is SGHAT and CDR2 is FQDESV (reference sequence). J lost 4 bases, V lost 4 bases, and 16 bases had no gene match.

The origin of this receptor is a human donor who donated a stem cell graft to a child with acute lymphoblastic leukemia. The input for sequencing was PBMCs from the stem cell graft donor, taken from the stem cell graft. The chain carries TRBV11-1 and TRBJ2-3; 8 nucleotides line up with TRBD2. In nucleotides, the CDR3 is TGTGCCAGCAGCTCACTTCTAGCGGGTACAGGGTCTTCAGATACGCAGTATTTT. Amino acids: CASSSLLAGTGSSDTQYF.